This T cell receptor (beta chain) was retrieved from a study of blood T cells in healthy people across ages. A second PCR, run for roughly 7 to 11 cycles, used a sample-barcoded 5' primer plus a J-beta primer mix. TCRdb processed the 5' RACE reads anew with MiXCR; each CDR3 protein has one entry. This sample has more than 450,000 distinct CDR3 sequences, with about 29% found just once. Germline V CDR1 and CDR2: ENHRY, SYGVKD. The CDR3 totals 15 residues. V gave up 0 bases and J gave up 4 bases, with 12 bases separating them. This sample also belongs to another study, concerning T cells of mothers and their children.

The gene calls are TRBV10-3 and TRBJ2-5; D is perhaps TRBD2 (6 bases). Sequencing used blood. The origin of this receptor is a boy younger than 10 in good health. CDR3 sequence reads: CAISESRRGGETQYF. CDR3 sequence (DNA): TGTGCCATCAGTGAGTCGAGGCGGGGCGGAGAGACCCAGTACTTC.